These 24 T cell receptor beta chains were all obtained from the same sample, sequenced in a study of T-cell reconstitution after alpha-beta-depleted transplantation in children. Unique molecular identifiers were used to barcode this TCRbeta library. TCRdb reanalysed the PCR reads using MiXCR and keeps one entry per CDR3 protein. The table has some 200,000 distinct CDR3 sequences, 7.5% to 9.5% seen once. The source was PBMCs, mostly from graft donor cells, collected 360 days after TCRalphabeta/CD19-depleted stem cell transplant. These receptors were taken from a male patient aged 2-15 years who had a stem cell transplant for acute myeloid leukemia, so the T cells may come from the graft donor.

This clonotype was recorded at least ten times. The chain carries TRBV20-1 and TRBJ2-7; D might be TRBD1 (5 bases). The CDR3 consists of 14 residues. V lost 0 bases, J lost 4 bases, and 13 bases lay in between. The germline V gene encodes CDR1 DFQATT and CDR2 SNEGSKA (reference sequence). The CDR3 spells CSAREAGNPYEQYV. The CDR3 coding sequence is TGCAGTGCTAGAGAAGCAGGGAACCCGTACGAGCAGTACGTC.

This clonotype has only a few counts. The gene calls are TRBV6-5 and TRBJ1-1; D might be TRBD1 (5 bases). The CDR3 length is 11 residues. V was clipped by 8 bases and J by 3 bases, with 7 bases between them. Looked up from germline, CDR1 is MNHEY and CDR2 is SVGAGI. The CDR3 DNA sequence: TGTGCCAGCGGGACGGACACTGAAGCTTTCTTT. Translated, it gives CASGTDTEAFF.

This clonotype was counted at least ten times. The rearrangement uses TRBV6-4 and TRBJ2-7; TRBD2 might be the D (5 bases). Trimming cost V 6 bases and J 0 bases, with 33 bases left between them. The CDR3 has 21 amino acids. The germline V gene has CDR1 MRHNA and CDR2 SNTAGT. CDR3 sequence: CASSPNRILEYWIRGSYEQYF. The CDR3 nucleotides read TGTGCCAGCAGCCCCAATCGCATATTAGAATACTGGATCCGGGGCTCCTACGAGCAGTACTTC.

This clonotype occurred many times. J is TRBJ2-7 and V is TRBV11-2; 10 bases match TRBD2. With V trimmed by 6 bases and J by 2 bases, 7 bases remained unmatched. The CDR3 loop spans 15 amino acids. The V gene's germline CDR1 is SGHAT and CDR2 FQNNGV. CDR3 nucleotide sequence: TGTGCCAGCAGTTATCTAGCGGGGGAAACCTACGAGCAGTACGTC. Translation gives CASSYLAGETYEQYV.

This clonotype was detected ten times or more. The chain couples TRBV5-1 to TRBJ2-1; 12 bases line up with TRBD2. Per the germline V gene, CDR1 is SGHRS and CDR2 is YFSETQ. The V and J ends lost 2 bases and 3 bases, in that order; junction bases with no gene match: 3. CDR3 length equals 16 residues. The DNA for the CDR3 is TGCGCCAGCAGCTTAGGACTAGCGGGGTTCTACAATGAGCAGTTCTTC. Protein product: CASSLGLAGFYNEQFF.

This clonotype was recorded a few times. The chain joins TRBV7-8 to TRBJ2-1, with 16 bases aligning to TRBD2. The CDR3 contains 17 residues. J lost 7 bases, V lost 3 bases, and 6 bases had no gene match. Per the germline V gene, CDR1 is SGHVS and CDR2 is FQNEAQ. CDR3 bases: TGTGCCAGCAGCTTGCGGGGACTAGCGGGAGGGTGGAATGAGCAGTTCTTC. Amino acids: CASSLRGLAGGWNEQFF.

This clonotype was observed a few times. This chain links TRBV19 with TRBJ1-5; D perhaps matches TRBD1 (5 bases). V gave up 8 bases and J gave up 4 bases, with 24 bases separating them. Germline assignment: CDR1 LNHDA and CDR2 SQIVND (reference sequence). The CDR3 extends over 17 amino acids. This CDR3 reads CASREGWGFSKNQPQHF. The CDR3 coding sequence is TGTGCCAGTCGGGAGGGGTGGGGGTTTTCGAAAAATCAGCCCCAGCATTTT.

There are a few counts of this clonotype. The chain couples TRBV9 to TRBJ2-7, with D unclear. Trimming left V 2 bases short and J 5 bases short, with 11 bases between. Per germline, CDR1 SGDLS and CDR2 YYNGEE. The CDR3 runs 13 residues. CDR3 DNA sequence: TGTGCCAGCAGCGTGGCAGTTGCGGACGAGCAGTACTTC. As protein: CASSVAVADEQYF.

Only a few counts were recorded for this clonotype. The chain carries TRBV6-1 and TRBJ1-2; the match to TRBD1 covers 11 bases. The CDR3 loop spans 16 amino acids. Germline lookup yields CDR1 MNHNS and CDR2 SASEGT. The J segment lost 3 bases and the V segment lost 6 bases, leaving 9 bases of the junction unmatched. CDR3 DNA: TGTGCCAGCAGAAGAGTCCCGGGACAGGGGGACTATGGCTACACCTTC. Its translation is CASRRVPGQGDYGYTF.

This chain joins TRBV5-1 and TRBJ2-7; 8 bases map to TRBD1. Germline V gives CDR1 SGHRS, CDR2 YFSETQ. The CDR3 extends over 14 amino acids. The J segment lost 7 bases and the V segment lost 2 bases, leaving 8 bases of the junction unmatched. As DNA, the CDR3 is TGCGCCAGCAGCTTAAGGACAGGGTTTGGGGAGCAGTACGTC. Encoded protein: CASSLRTGFGEQYV.

The table lists this clonotype with a few counts. The chain uses TRBV11-3 and TRBJ2-4; TRBD2 aligns across 16 bases. CDR1 is SGHNT and CDR2 is YENEEA in the germline V gene. The trim removed 2 bases at V and 0 bases at J, leaving 7 bases unmatched. The CDR3 consists of 20 residues. The CDR3 nucleotides are TGTGCCAGCAGCTTACCACCGGGACTAGCGGGAGGGCTAGCCAAAAACATTCAGTACTTC. Its translation is CASSLPPGLAGGLAKNIQYF.

In this sample, this clonotype turned up a few times. The chain couples TRBV7-9 to TRBJ2-1; TRBD2 aligns across 10 bases. Trimming at V came to 2 bases and at J to 6 bases, leaving 1 base not matched to a gene. The germline gives CDR1 SEHNR, CDR2 FQNEAQ (reference sequence). CDR3 size: 14 residues. This CDR3 is CASSLLAGANEQFF. CDR3 in DNA: TGTGCCAGCAGCTTACTAGCGGGAGCCAATGAGCAGTTCTTC.

This clonotype was seen many times. The J gene is TRBJ2-1, the V gene TRBV4-3; no definite D call. Trimming took 4 bases from V and 0 from J, leaving 13 bases between them. The CDR3 extends over 16 amino acids. Germline values: CDR1 LGHNA, CDR2 YSLEER. The CDR3 nucleotides are TGCGCCAGCAGCCTCTACAGCGAGAGCTCCTACAATGAGCAGTTCTTC. Translating it yields CASSLYSESSYNEQFF.

This clonotype was seen only a few times. The chain employs TRBV20-1 and TRBJ2-5; 12 positions match TRBD2. CDR3 length: 17 residues. CDR1 and CDR2 from the germline V gene are DFQATT and SNEGSKA (reference sequence). V lost 4 bases to trimming and J lost 0 bases; unmatched junction nucleotides: 9. DNA of the CDR3: TGCAGTGCTAACCGTCTGAGGACTAGCGGGAACCAAGAGACCCAGTACTTC. Its protein is CSANRLRTSGNQETQYF.

The V call is TRBV12-3 or TRBV12-4, the J call TRBJ2-5; 8 nucleotides agree with TRBD2. CDR3 length equals 13 residues. With 5 bases clipped from V and 5 bases from J, the junction kept 4 bases outside the gene matches. The chain's CDR3 is CASSHGGAETQYF. In DNA, the CDR3 is TGTGCCAGCAGTCACGGGGGGGCTGAGACCCAGTACTTC.

The sample holds a few counts of this clonotype. The CDR3 spells CASSKGLGGILSYEQYF. The DNA of the CDR3 is TGTGCCAGCAGCAAAGGTCTCGGGGGGATCCTCTCCTACGAGCAGTACTTC. V and J are TRBV3-1 and TRBJ2-7; 7 bases match TRBD2. Germline V CDR1 and CDR2: LGHDT, YNNKEL (reference sequence). CDR3 length equals 17 residues. After removal of 5 bases from V and 0 bases from J, the junction contained 13 bases not matched to a gene.

V gene TRBV20-1 combines with J gene TRBJ1-1, with D perhaps TRBD1 (5 bases). V was pared by 8 bases and J by 1 base, with 17 bases between. The V gene's germline CDR1 is DFQATT and CDR2 SNEGSKA (reference sequence). The CDR3 has 14 amino acids. Here the CDR3 reads CSTLRGNWNTEAFF. CDR3 nucleotides: TGCAGTACCTTAAGGGGTAACTGGAACACTGAAGCTTTCTTT.

V and J are TRBV12-3 or TRBV12-4 and TRBJ2-2; TRBD1 matches 10 bases. V lost 5 bases and J lost 3; bases outside the gene matches: 6. This CDR3 spans 16 amino acids. The CDR3 nucleotides read TGTGCCAGCAGTCCCAGACAGGGGGCTTACACCGGGGAGCTGTTTTTT. This encodes CASSPRQGAYTGELFF.

This clonotype has a handful of counts. The genes are TRBV5-6 and TRBJ1-1, with unresolved D. The CDR3 length is 14 residues. Germline CDR1 SGHDT, CDR2 YYEEEE. Trimming took 2 bases from V and 5 from J, leaving 13 bases between them. The CDR3 nucleotides read TGTGCCAGCAGCTTACGTGCCCCGTGGACTGAAGCTTTCTTT. Its protein product is CASSLRAPWTEAFF.

The chain uses TRBV2 and TRBJ1-2; D is undetermined. Trimming left V 3 bases short and J 7 bases short, with 9 bases between. The CDR3 length is 12 residues. CDR1 is SNHLY, CDR2 FYNNEI, per germline. The CDR3 here is CASSDEVGGYTF. CDR3 DNA: TGTGCCAGCAGTGACGAGGTTGGTGGCTACACCTTC.

This clonotype has at least ten counts. The chain has TRBV5-1 and TRBJ1-4; D is undetermined. From germline, CDR1 is SGHRS and CDR2 YFSETQ. The length of the CDR3 is 15 residues. With 4 bases removed from V and 0 bases from J, the gap between germline ends came to 10 bases. Written as DNA, the CDR3 is TGCGCCAGCAGCCTGACTCCAACAACTAATGAAAAACTGTTTTTT. It encodes CASSLTPTTNEKLFF.

This CDR3 is CASSVDTSGQETQYF. Here the CDR3 DNA reads TGTGCCAGCAGCGTGGATACTAGCGGCCAAGAGACCCAGTACTTC. The rearrangement uses TRBV9 and TRBJ2-5; 8 positions match TRBD2. The germline gives CDR1 SGDLS, CDR2 YYNGEE. The junction had 4 bases not matched to a gene; V was cut back by 2 bases and J by 1 base. The CDR3 totals 15 residues.

This clonotype was counted at least ten times. This chain joins TRBV7-6 and TRBJ2-3; no clear D. V gave up 1 base and J gave up 0 bases, with 8 bases separating them. The CDR3 totals 15 residues. CDR1 and CDR2 from the germline V gene are SGHVS and FNYEAQ. The CDR3 loop is CASSLVFSSTDTQYF. The CDR3 DNA follows: TGTGCCAGCAGCTTAGTGTTCAGCAGCACAGATACGCAGTATTTT.

The rearrangement links TRBV7-3 to TRBJ2-3; 9 nucleotides agree with TRBD2. Per germline, CDR1 SGHTA and CDR2 FQGTGA. After removal of 3 bases from V and 3 bases from J, the junction contained 7 bases not matched to a gene. CDR3 length equals 16 residues. The CDR3 reads CASSFFSGGGTDTQYF. The CDR3 DNA reads as TGTGCCAGCAGCTTCTTTAGCGGGGGAGGTACAGATACGCAGTATTTT.